The rows below give T cell receptor beta chains drawn from one sample of a study of CD8 T cells in Susac syndrome. TCRdb passed the immunoSEQ multiplex PCR reads through MiXCR, listing each CDR3 protein once. This repertoire shows 73,000 or so distinct CDR3 sequences, over 85% found once; its top ten account for 0.3% to 0.45%. Material for sequencing was CD8+ T cells from PBMCs. The receptor source for this set is a human donor with multiple sclerosis. Each CDR3 is given with its conserved first and last residue. D genes are given only for firm matches. Clone size is shown for a subset of rows, as once, few, many or a class of expanded clone.

J gene | clone size | V gene | CDR3 length | D gene | CDR3 DNA | CDR3 protein
TRBJ2-7 | - | TRBV23-1 | 16 | - | TGCGCCAGCAGTACGACGCCTGGCGCAGCGTCCTACGAGCAGTACTTC | CASSTTPGAASYEQYF
TRBJ1-2 | - | TRBV27 | 13 | - | TGTGCCAGCAGTTACGCGGTTAACTATGGCTACACCTTC | CASSYAVNYGYTF
TRBJ1-6 | - | TRBV19 | 13 | - | TGTGCCAGTAAGGGCCTCGGCAATTCACCCCTCCACTTT | CASKGLGNSPLHF
TRBJ1-1 | - | TRBV12-3/TRBV12-4 | 16 | - | TGTGCCAGCAGTTTAGCTCCCGGAGAACTAAATACTGAAGCTTTCTTT | CASSLAPGELNTEAFF
TRBJ2-3 | - | TRBV27 | 13 | - | TGTGCCAGCAGTGTTTGGGCGGCAGATACGCAGTATTTT | CASSVWAADTQYF
TRBJ2-7 | - | TRBV4-3 | 16 | - | TGCGCCAGCAGCCAAGATTGGCCGGGGACGGACTACGAGCAGTACTTC | CASSQDWPGTDYEQYF
TRBJ2-7 | - | TRBV5-4 | 15 | - | TGTGCCAGCAGCCTTCAGGACGGTGGGGCCGACGAGCAGTACTTC | CASSLQDGGADEQYF
TRBJ1-1 | - | TRBV6-2/TRBV6-3 | 16 | - | TGTGCCAGCAGTTTCATCGGATTCCAGGAGGGCACTGAAGCTTTCTTT | CASSFIGFQEGTEAFF
TRBJ2-1 | - | TRBV7-3 | 14 | TRBD2 | TGTGCCAGCAGCTCCACCGGGGGGGGCCATGAGCAGTTCTTC | CASSSTGGGHEQFF
TRBJ2-1 | once | TRBV11-1 | 18 | TRBD1 | TGTGCCAGCACCGTAATTGACACCGGGACAGGGGGCGGCGATGAGCAGTTCTTC | CASTVIDTGTGGGDEQFF
TRBJ2-1 | - | TRBV5-1 | 15 | - | TGCGCCAGCAGCTTGAACACGGACCAGAGCGGGGAGCAGTTCTTC | CASSLNTDQSGEQFF
TRBJ2-7 | - | TRBV15 | 17 | - | TGTGCCACCAGCAGTAGTCTTCCCCACATCAGGGAGAACGAGCAGTACTTC | CATSSSLPHIRENEQYF
TRBJ2-5 | - | TRBV7-2 | 16 | TRBD1 | TGTGCCAGCAGCTTAGGGCTCTCAGGGGGATTTGGGACCCAGTACTTC | CASSLGLSGGFGTQYF
TRBJ1-2 | once | TRBV19 | 17 | - | TGTGCCAGTGCGATCAAGGGGAGGATCACCGCTAACTATGGCTACACCTTC | CASAIKGRITANYGYTF
TRBJ2-7 | once | TRBV5-4 | 14 | - | TGTGCCAGCAGCTGGGCCGCACAGGGAGGCAAGCAGTACTTC | CASSWAAQGGKQYF
TRBJ2-5 | - | TRBV25-1 | 15 | - | TGTGCCAGCAGTGACATGGGCACCTCTCAAGAGACCCAGTACTTC | CASSDMGTSQETQYF
TRBJ2-1 | - | TRBV12-3/TRBV12-4 | 14 | - | TGTGCCAGCAGTTTGTGGGGAACGGTCAATGAGCAGTTCTTC | CASSLWGTVNEQFF
TRBJ2-7 | - | TRBV29-1 | 13 | - | TGCAGCGTCCGACAGCATTCCTCCTACGAGCAGTACTTC | CSVRQHSSYEQYF
TRBJ2-1 | - | TRBV11-3 | 12 | - | TGTGCCAGCAGCGAACGAGACAATGAGCAGTTCTTC | CASSERDNEQFF
TRBJ2-4 | - | TRBV20-1 | 12 | - | TGCAGTGCCCCGGGACTCATGAACATTCAGTACTTC | CSAPGLMNIQYF
TRBJ2-7 | - | TRBV29-1 | 12 | TRBD1 | TGCAGCGTCCGGGACAGCTCCGGCGAGCAGTACTTC | CSVRDSSGEQYF
TRBJ1-6 | - | TRBV21-1 | 14 | - | TGTGCCAGCAGCAAAAGACGGTTATATTCACCCCTCCACTTT | CASSKRRLYSPLHF
TRBJ1-2 | - | TRBV7-8 | 11 | - | TGTGCCAGCCGTGGGATCTATGGCTACACCTTC | CASRGIYGYTF
TRBJ1-5 | - | TRBV7-2 | 16 | - | TGTGCCAGCAGCTTAGAACCTGATAGGGGGGATCAGCCCCAGCATTTT | CASSLEPDRGDQPQHF
TRBJ1-5 | once | TRBV12-3/TRBV12-4 | 13 | - | TGTGCCAGCAGTTTCTCAGGTTATCAGCCCCAGCATTTT | CASSFSGYQPQHF
TRBJ2-5 | - | TRBV27 | 14 | TRBD2 | TGTGCCAGCAGTCTGAGAGGGGAGGGGGAGACCCAGTACTTC | CASSLRGEGETQYF
TRBJ2-7 | - | TRBV27 | 14 | - | TGTGCCAGCGGGCGGATTGGCCACTCCTACGAGCAGTACTTC | CASGRIGHSYEQYF
TRBJ2-2 | - | TRBV4-2 | 17 | TRBD1 | TGTGCCAGCAGCTACCGGACCGGGACAGCAAACACCGGGGAGCTGTTTTTT | CASSYRTGTANTGELFF
TRBJ1-2 | - | TRBV6-2/TRBV6-3 | 15 | - | TGTGCCAGTTTACCTAACTGGGATTCTAACTATGGCTACACCTTC | CASLPNWDSNYGYTF
TRBJ1-4 | - | TRBV7-9 | 14 | - | TGTGCCAGCAGCTCGGGGGCCGGGGCGAGGAAACTGTTTTTT | CASSSGAGARKLFF
TRBJ2-2 | - | TRBV27 | 13 | - | TGTGCCAGCAGTTTATGGGGGTCCGGGGAGCTGTTTTTT | CASSLWGSGELFF
TRBJ2-5 | - | TRBV27 | 15 | - | TGTGCCAGCAGCCTCGGGGACTTCAAAGAGGGGACCCAGTACTTC | CASSLGDFKEGTQYF
TRBJ2-1 | - | TRBV6-1 | 14 | TRBD2 | TGTGCCAGCGAAACTAGCGGGGGGAACAATGAGCAGTTCTTC | CASETSGGNNEQFF
TRBJ2-5 | - | TRBV18 | 15 | TRBD1 | TGTGCCAGCTCACCGTTGACAGGGGGCGAAGAGACCCAGTACTTC | CASSPLTGGEETQYF
TRBJ1-5 | - | TRBV6-6 | 16 | - | TGTGCCAGCAGTCCGAGCGGACCTAGAGTGTCCCAGCCCCAGCATTTT | CASSPSGPRVSQPQHF
TRBJ2-7 | - | TRBV5-6 | 14 | TRBD1 | TGTGCCAGCAGCCCCGGGACAGGGTTCCACGAGCAGTACTTC | CASSPGTGFHEQYF
TRBJ2-1 | - | TRBV6-5 | 14 | - | TGTGCCAGCAGTTTCCAGGGGGGGGCTGCTGAGCAGTTCTTC | CASSFQGGAAEQFF
TRBJ1-1 | - | TRBV19 | 13 | - | TGTGCCAGTAGTCCGGAAACTAACACTGAAGCTTTCTTT | CASSPETNTEAFF
TRBJ2-7 | few | TRBV25-1 | 15 | TRBD1 | TGTGCCAGCAGTGAATCCTGGACAGGGGGATCAGAGCAGTACTTC | CASSESWTGGSEQYF
TRBJ2-2 | - | TRBV7-9 | 15 | - | TGTGCCAGCAGCTTAACCGGGGGCAGGACCGGGGAGCTGTTTTTT | CASSLTGGRTGELFF
TRBJ2-1 | - | TRBV6-5 | 15 | TRBD2 | TGTGCCAGCAGTTACTCGAGGGACTACGTCAATGAGCAGTTCTTC | CASSYSRDYVNEQFF